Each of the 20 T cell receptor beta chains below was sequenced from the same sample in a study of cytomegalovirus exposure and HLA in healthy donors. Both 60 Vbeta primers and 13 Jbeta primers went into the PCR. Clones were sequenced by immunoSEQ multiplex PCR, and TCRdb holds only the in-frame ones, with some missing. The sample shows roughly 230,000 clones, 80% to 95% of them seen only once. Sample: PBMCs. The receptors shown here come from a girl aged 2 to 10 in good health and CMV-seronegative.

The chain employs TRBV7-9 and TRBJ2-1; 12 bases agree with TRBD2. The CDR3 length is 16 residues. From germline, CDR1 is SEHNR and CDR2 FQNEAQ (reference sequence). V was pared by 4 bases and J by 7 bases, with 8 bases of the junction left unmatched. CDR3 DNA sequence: TGTGCCAGCAGCTCCAGACTAGCGGGAGTTATGAATGAGCAGTTCTTC. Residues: CASSSRLAGVMNEQFF.

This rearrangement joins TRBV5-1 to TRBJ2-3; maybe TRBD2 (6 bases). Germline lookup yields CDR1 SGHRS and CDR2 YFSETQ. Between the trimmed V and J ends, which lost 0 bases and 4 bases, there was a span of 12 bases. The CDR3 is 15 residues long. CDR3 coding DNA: TGCGCCAGCAGCTTGGCCGGGCCGGGAGCAGATACGCAGTATTTT. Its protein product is CASSLAGPGADTQYF. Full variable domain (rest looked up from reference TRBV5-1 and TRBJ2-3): KAGVTQTPRYLIKTRGQQVTLSCSPISGHRSVSWYQQTPGQGLQFLFEYFSETQRNKGNFPGRFSGRQFSNSRSEMNVSTLELGDSALYLCASSLAGPGADTQYFGPGTRLTVL.

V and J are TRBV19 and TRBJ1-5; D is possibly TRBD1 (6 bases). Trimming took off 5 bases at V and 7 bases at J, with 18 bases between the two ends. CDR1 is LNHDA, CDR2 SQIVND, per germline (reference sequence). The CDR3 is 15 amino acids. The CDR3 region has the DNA TGTGCCAGTAGTGTTCCAGGGGTTTGGGAGCAGCCCCAGCATTTT. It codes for CASSVPGVWEQPQHF.

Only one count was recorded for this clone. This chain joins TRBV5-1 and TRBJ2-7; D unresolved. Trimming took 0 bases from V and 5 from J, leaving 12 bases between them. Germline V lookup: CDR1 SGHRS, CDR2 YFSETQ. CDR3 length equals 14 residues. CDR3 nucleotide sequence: TGCGCCAGCAGCTTGGGTGCGGTTCCGGACGAGCAGTACTTC. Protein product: CASSLGAVPDEQYF.

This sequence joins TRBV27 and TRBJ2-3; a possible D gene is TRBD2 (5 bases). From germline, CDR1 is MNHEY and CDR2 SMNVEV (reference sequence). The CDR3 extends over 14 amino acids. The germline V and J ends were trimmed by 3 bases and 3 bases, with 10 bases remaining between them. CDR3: CASSLILATDTQYF. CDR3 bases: TGTGCCAGCAGTTTGATCCTAGCAACAGATACGCAGTATTTT.

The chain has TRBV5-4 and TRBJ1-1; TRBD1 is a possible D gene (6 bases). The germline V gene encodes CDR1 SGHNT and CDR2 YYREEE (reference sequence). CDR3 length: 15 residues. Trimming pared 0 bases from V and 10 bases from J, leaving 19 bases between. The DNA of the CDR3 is TGTGCCAGCAGCTTGGAAGGGGGGGCCGCGATAGGAGCTTTCTTT. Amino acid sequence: CASSLEGGAAIGAFF.

CDR3 bases: TGTGCCATCAGTGACAGTGTGCGGGGGGACACAGATACGCAGTATTTT. This gives the protein CAISDSVRGDTDTQYF. V gene TRBV10-3 combines with J gene TRBJ2-3, with 8 bases lining up with TRBD2. Germline CDR1 is ENHRY and CDR2 is SYGVKD. The CDR3 is 16 residues long. Trimming cost V 3 bases and J 2 bases; bases outside gene matches: 7.

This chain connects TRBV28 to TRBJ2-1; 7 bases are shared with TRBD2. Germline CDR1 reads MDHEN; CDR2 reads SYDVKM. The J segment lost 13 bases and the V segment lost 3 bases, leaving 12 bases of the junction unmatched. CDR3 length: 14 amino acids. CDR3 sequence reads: CASSFRREPVLQFF. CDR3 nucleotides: TGTGCCAGCAGTTTTCGGCGGGAGCCGGTTCTACAGTTCTTC.

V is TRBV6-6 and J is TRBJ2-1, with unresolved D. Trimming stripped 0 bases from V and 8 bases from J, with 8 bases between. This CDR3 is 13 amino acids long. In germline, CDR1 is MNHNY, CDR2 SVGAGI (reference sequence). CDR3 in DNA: TGTGCCAGCAGTTACTCGAACGCGGATGAGCAGTTCTTC. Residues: CASSYSNADEQFF.

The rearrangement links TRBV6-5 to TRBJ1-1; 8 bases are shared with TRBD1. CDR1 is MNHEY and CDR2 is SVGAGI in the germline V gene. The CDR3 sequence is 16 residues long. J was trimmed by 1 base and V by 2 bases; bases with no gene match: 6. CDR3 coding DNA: TGTGCCAGCAGTTACCATCCAGGGGGCAGGAACACTGAAGCTTTCTTT. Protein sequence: CASSYHPGGRNTEAFF.

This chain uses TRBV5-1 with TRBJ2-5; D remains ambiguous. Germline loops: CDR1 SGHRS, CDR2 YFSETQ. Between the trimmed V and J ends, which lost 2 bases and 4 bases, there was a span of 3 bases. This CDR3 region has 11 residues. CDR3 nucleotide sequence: TGCGCCAGCAGCTTCGGAGAGACCCAGTACTTC. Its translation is CASSFGETQYF.

CDR3 sequence: CASSLSETTYEQYF. The CDR3 nucleotides are TGTGCCAGCAGCTTAAGTGAAACAACCTACGAGCAGTACTTC. V usage is TRBV7-8 and J usage is TRBJ2-7; D remains unclear. CDR3 length: 14 residues. CDR1 SGHVS and CDR2 FQNEAQ come from the germline V gene. V dropped 2 bases and J dropped 2 bases, with 10 bases sitting between them. Filled out from reference TRBV7-8 and TRBJ2-7, the complete variable domain reads GAGVSQSPRYKVAKRGQDVALRCDPISGHVSLFWYQQALGQGPEFLTYFQNEAQLDKSGLPSDRFFAERPEGSVSTLKIQRTQQEDSAVYLCASSLSETTYEQYFGPGTRLTVT.

This chain's CDR3 is CASSRAGNEQYF. The CDR3 DNA sequence: TGTGCCAGCAGTCGAGCAGGGAACGAGCAGTACTTC. V and J are TRBV6-6 and TRBJ2-7; maybe TRBD1 (5 bases). The V end lost 5 bases, the J end lost 5 bases, and 10 bases lay between the germline ends. Germline CDR1 is MNHNY and CDR2 is SVGAGI (reference sequence). The CDR3 runs 12 residues.

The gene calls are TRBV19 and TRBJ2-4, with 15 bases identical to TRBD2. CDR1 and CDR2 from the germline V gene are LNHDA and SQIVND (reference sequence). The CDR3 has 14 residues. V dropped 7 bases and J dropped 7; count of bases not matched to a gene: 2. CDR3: CASKGTSGRNIQYF. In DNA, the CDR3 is TGTGCCAGTAAGGGGACTAGCGGGAGGAACATTCAGTACTTC. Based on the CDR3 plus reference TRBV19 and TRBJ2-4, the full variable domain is DGGITQSPKYLFRKEGQNVTLSCEQNLNHDAMYWYRQDPGQGLRLIYYSQIVNDFQKGDIAEGYSVSREKKESFPLTVTSAQKNPTAFYLCASKGTSGRNIQYFGAGTRLSVL.

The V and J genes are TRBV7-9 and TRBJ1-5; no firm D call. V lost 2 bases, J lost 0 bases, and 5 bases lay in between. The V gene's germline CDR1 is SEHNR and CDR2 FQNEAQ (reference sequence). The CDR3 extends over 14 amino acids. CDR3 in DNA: TGTGCCAGCAGCTTATCGCGTAGCAATCAGCCCCAGCATTTT. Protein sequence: CASSLSRSNQPQHF.

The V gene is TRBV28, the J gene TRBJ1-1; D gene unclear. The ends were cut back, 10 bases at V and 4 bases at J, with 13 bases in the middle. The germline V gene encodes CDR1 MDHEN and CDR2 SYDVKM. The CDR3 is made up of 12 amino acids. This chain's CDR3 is CATDKSSTEAFF. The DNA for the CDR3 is TGTGCCACAGACAAGTCGAGCACTGAAGCTTTCTTT.

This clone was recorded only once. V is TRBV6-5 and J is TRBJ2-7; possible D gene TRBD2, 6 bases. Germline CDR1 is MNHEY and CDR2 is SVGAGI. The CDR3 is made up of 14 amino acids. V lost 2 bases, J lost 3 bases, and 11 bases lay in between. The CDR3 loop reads CASSYGEDHYEQYF. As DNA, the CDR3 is TGTGCCAGCAGTTACGGGGAGGATCACTACGAGCAGTACTTC.

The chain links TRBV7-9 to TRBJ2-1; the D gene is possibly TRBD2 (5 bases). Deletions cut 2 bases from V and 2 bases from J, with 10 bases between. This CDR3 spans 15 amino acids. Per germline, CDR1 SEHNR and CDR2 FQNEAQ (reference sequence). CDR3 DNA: TGTGCCAGCAGCTTACCGGGGTTGGCCTACAATGAGCAGTTCTTC. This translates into CASSLPGLAYNEQFF.

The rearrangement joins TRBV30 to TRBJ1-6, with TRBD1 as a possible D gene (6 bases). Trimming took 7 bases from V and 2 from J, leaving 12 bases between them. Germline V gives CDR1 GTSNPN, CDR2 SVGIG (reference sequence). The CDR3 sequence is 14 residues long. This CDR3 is CASQGLTYNSPLHF. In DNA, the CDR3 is TGTGCCTCTCAGGGGCTCACCTATAATTCACCCCTCCACTTT.

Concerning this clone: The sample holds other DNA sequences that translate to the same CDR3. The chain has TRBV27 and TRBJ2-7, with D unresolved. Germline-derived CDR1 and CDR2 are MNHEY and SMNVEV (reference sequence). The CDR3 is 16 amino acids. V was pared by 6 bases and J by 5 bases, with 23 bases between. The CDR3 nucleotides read TGTGCCAGCAGCCCGGGTGTAGACTGGGTCTACCACGAGCAGTACTTC. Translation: CASSPGVDWVYHEQYF.